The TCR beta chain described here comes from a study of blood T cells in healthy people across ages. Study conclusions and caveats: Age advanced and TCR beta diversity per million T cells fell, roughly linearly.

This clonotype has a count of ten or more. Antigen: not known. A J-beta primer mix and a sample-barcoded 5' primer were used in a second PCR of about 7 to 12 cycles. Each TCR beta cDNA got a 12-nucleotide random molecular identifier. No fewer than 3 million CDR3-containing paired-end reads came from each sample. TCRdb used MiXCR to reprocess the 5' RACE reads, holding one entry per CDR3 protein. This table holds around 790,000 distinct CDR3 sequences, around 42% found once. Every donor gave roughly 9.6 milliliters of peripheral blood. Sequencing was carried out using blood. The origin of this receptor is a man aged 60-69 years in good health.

CDR3 nucleotide sequence: TGTGCCAGCAGCTTACCATCTGGGGCCAACGTCCTGACTTTC. Its translation is CASSLPSGANVLTF. The V gene is TRBV7-2, the J gene TRBJ2-6, with D unresolved. Germline V gene sequence: CDR1 SGHTA, CDR2 FQGNSA. This CDR3 is built from 14 residues. V lost 2 bases and J 1 base, leaving 3 bases between the germline ends. Combining the CDR3 with reference TRBV7-2 and TRBJ2-6 gives the whole variable domain GAGVSQSPSNKVTEKGKDVELRCDPISGHTALYWYRQSLGQGLEFLIYFQGNSAPDKSGLPSDRFSAERTGGSVSTLTIQRTQQEDSAVYLCASSLPSGANVLTFGAGSRLTVL.